This TCR beta chain was recorded in a study of shared clonotypes between healthy human individuals. Free of recent acute infections or vaccinations, the donors were healthy HIV-negative adults. CDR3 length equals 15 residues. Germline V gene data show CDR1 as SGHNT and CDR2 as YYREEE (reference sequence). The V end lost 4 bases, the J end lost 1 base, and 15 bases lay between the germline ends. Regarding the study as a whole: Sequencing depth was a factor that was expected to affect clonotype sharing among donors.

Details on this clone: Its antigen is unidentified.

Running of the assay took place at deep level. Authors' processing steps: Without quality scores, immunoSEQ junctional reads could not be filtered like full-length reads. The assay was immunoSEQ multiplex PCR, and TCRdb's table has in-frame clones only and misses some. V and J calls and clone size are as listed in that table; D and trimming were resolved from the DNA. The profile shows about 520,000 clones, around 73% of them singletons. This chain uses TRBV5-4 with TRBJ2-7, with D perhaps matching TRBD2 (5 bases). Material: PBMCs. This receptor was taken from a woman aged 40 to 50 in good health. Some clones in this sample may be carry-over from other donors' samples. In nucleotides, the CDR3 is TGTGCCAGCAGCCCAAGGGAGAGTTCTTCCTACGAGCAGTACTTC. Its translation: CASSPRESSSYEQYF.